The T cell receptor beta chain under discussion was sequenced for a study of T cell repertoires in cytomegalovirus infection. Across the study: Newly reported HLA-C-restricted and thoroughly characterized HLA-B-restricted CMV epitopes were employed. TCR beta signatures that were public indicated CMV infection and matching HLA type.

Remarks on this clonotype: The antigen remains unidentified.

Each CDR3 protein is one row after TCRdb ran MiXCR on the reads. The sample lists 550,000 to 700,000 distinct CDR3 sequences, approximately 40% occurring once. Notes on the study in general: Dominating the ex vivo response were HLA-C-restricted CMV-specific TCR beta clonotypes. Carriage of CMV together with the relevant HLA was identifiable through cumulative public TCR beta family frequency.

V shed 6 bases, J shed 11 bases, and the junction held 13 bases outside the gene matches. This CDR3 region has 14 residues. CDR1 is MNHNS and CDR2 is SASEGT in the germline V gene. The sample was cultured PBMCs, taken from culture after CMV antigen stimulation. The TCR originated in a human donor in good health (CMV status not recorded). Some clones in this sample may be carry-over from other donors' samples. This chain joins TRBV6-1 and TRBJ1-5; 7 nucleotides match TRBD1. CDR3 nucleotide sequence: TGTGCCAGCAGCCCCGACAGGGCCGTCCCTACCCAGCATTTT. This gives the protein CASSPDRAVPTQHF.